Shown below are 8 T cell receptor beta chains from a single sample sequenced in a study of blood T cell repertoires in COVID-19 (dated by TCRdb to 2018 to 2020). Library preparation used the immunoSEQ multiplex PCR assay. TCRdb retrieved this table from immuneACCESS and kept in-frame rearrangements only. Not all clones are present; in checked studies, unresolved V genes account for under half, and no reason is known for the remainder. The sample table lists tens of thousands of clones, 85% to 90% of them with a count of one. The top ten clonotypes cover about 5% of the sample. The sample was peripheral blood. Receptor source: a woman aged 70-85 years with active COVID-19.

This sequence joins TRBV7-2 and TRBJ2-7; the D is unclear. Trimming took off 6 bases at V and 4 bases at J, with 10 bases between the two ends. Germline V gene data show CDR1 as SGHTA and CDR2 as FQGNSA. The CDR3 is 12 amino acids. CDR3 residues: CASSSTRYEQYF. In DNA, the CDR3 is TGTGCCAGCAGTTCTACTCGGTACGAGCAGTACTTC. The whole variable domain, filled in from reference TRBV7-2 and TRBJ2-7, reads GAGVSQSPSNKVTEKGKDVELRCDPISGHTALYWYRQSLGQGLEFLIYFQGNSAPDKSGLPSDRFSAERTGGSVSTLTIQRTQQEDSAVYLCASSSTRYEQYFGPGTRLTVT.

This chain connects TRBV27 to TRBJ2-2; 10 positions agree with TRBD1. In germline, CDR1 is MNHEY, CDR2 SMNVEV (reference sequence). Trimming took 6 bases from V and 4 from J; bases not matched to a gene: 2. CDR3 length equals 14 residues. CDR3 loop: CASSGQGGTGELFF. The CDR3 region has the DNA TGTGCCAGCAGCGGACAGGGGGGCACCGGGGAGCTGTTTTTT.

This rearrangement joins TRBV7-8 to TRBJ1-2; tentative D call: TRBD1 (5 bases). This CDR3 is 13 amino acids long. Germline V gives CDR1 SGHVS, CDR2 FQNEAQ. The germline V and J ends were trimmed by 2 bases and 6 bases, with 10 bases remaining between them. The CDR3 region has the DNA TGTGCCAGCAGCTTACTTCAGACAGATGGCTACACCTTC. Protein: CASSLLQTDGYTF.

The rearrangement links TRBV4-1 to TRBJ2-5; 11 bases map to TRBD2. The length of the CDR3 is 15 residues. V was clipped by 8 bases and J by 1 base; unmatched bases: 6. Germline CDR1 MGHRA, CDR2 YSYEKL. The DNA of the CDR3 is TGCGCCAGCTCTCTAGCGGGGGGCATCCAAGAGACCCAGTACTTC. Translated: CASSLAGGIQETQYF.

This rearrangement joins TRBV5-1 to TRBJ2-1, with 12 bases identical to TRBD2. Germline trimming cut 4 bases from V and 10 bases from J; bases unmatched to any gene: 12. Germline CDR1 SGHRS, CDR2 YFSETQ. This CDR3 region has 16 residues. This CDR3 reads CASSGSASGGAGEQFF. The CDR3 region has the DNA TGCGCCAGCAGCGGGTCCGCTAGCGGGGGGGCCGGGGAGCAGTTCTTC.

This clone was detected only once. J is TRBJ2-7 and V is TRBV9, with 10 bases fitting TRBD1. Germline V CDR1 and CDR2: SGDLS, YYNGEE. This CDR3 comprises 14 residues. J lost 6 bases, V lost 0 bases, and 3 bases had no gene match. CDR3 amino acids: CASSVGTGGLEQYF. In DNA, the CDR3 is TGTGCCAGCAGCGTAGGGACAGGGGGACTCGAGCAGTACTTC. The full variable domain, with the rest looked up from reference TRBV9 and TRBJ2-7, is DSGVTQTPKHLITATGQRVTLRCSPRSGDLSVYWYQQSLDQGLQFLIQYYNGEERAKGNILERFSAQQFPDLHSELNLSSLELGDSALYFCASSVGTGGLEQYFGPGTRLTVT.

J is TRBJ2-3 and V is TRBV30; D possibly corresponds to TRBD2 (7 bases). There are 14 residues in the CDR3. The V and J ends lost 5 bases and 4 bases respectively, with 16 bases between them. In germline, CDR1 is GTSNPN, CDR2 SVGIG (reference sequence). CDR3 sequence (DNA): TGTGCCTGGGGCCGGGGGGCCGGGGCAGATACGCAGTATTTT. This translates into CAWGRGAGADTQYF.

A note on this clone: The junction shows a germline mismatch at one end, possibly a read error. The rearrangement joins TRBV3-1 (or the pseudogene TRBV3-2) to TRBJ2-3; 9 nucleotides line up with TRBD2. There are 13 residues in the CDR3. Germline CDR1 is LGHDT and CDR2 is YNNKEL (reference sequence). In nucleotides, the CDR3 is TGTGCCAGCACCGGGACTAGCACGGATACGCAGTATTTT. Protein sequence: CASTGTSTDTQYF.